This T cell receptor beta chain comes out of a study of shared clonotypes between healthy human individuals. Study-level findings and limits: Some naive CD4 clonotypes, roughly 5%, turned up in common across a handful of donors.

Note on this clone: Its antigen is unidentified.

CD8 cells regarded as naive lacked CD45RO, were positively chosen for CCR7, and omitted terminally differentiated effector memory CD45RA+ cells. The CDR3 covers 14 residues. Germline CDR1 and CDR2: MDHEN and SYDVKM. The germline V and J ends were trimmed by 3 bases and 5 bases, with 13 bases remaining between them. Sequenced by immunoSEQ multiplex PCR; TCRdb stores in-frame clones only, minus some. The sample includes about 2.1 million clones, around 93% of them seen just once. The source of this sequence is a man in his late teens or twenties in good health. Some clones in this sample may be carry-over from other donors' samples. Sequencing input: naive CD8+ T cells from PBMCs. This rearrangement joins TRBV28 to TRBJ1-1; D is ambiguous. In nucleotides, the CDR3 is TGTGCCAGCAGTTTCAGGAGTTATCTGACTGAAGCTTTCTTT. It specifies CASSFRSYLTEAFF.